Sequencing of this T cell receptor beta chain was carried out in a study of blood T cell repertoires in COVID-19. The germline CDR1 and CDR2 sequences are SGHNT and YYREEE (reference sequence). CDR3 length: 14 amino acids. The V and J ends lost 0 bases and 8 bases respectively, with 14 bases between them. The repertoire was sequenced with immunoSEQ multiplex PCR; TCRdb's copy has only in-frame clones and lacks some. Among about 83,000 clones listed, about nine tenths were seen once. This clone was counted a few times. The rearrangement uses TRBV5-4 and TRBJ1-1; the D is unclear. The origin of this receptor is a woman aged 50 to 65 with active or convalescent COVID-19. Sequencing used peripheral blood. CDR3 loop: CASSLGLLSLEAFF. The CDR3 DNA reads TGTGCCAGCAGCTTGGGACTACTTTCCTTGGAAGCTTTCTTT.